This T cell receptor (beta chain) is from a study of T cells expressing NK-cell markers. The germline CDR1 and CDR2 sequences are MDHEN and SYDVKM. The CDR3 is 15 amino acids. A 5'RACE template switching approach incorporating UMIs was used to make TCR beta cDNA. Each CDR3 protein gets one entry in TCRdb, which reprocessed the 5' RACE reads and gives no DNA. In total, the table holds some 410,000 distinct CDR3 sequences. The sequenced sample consisted of blood T cells: a sorted CD56 or NKG2C T cell subset, CD4+ or CD8+ T cells, or bulk PBMC T cells (not recorded which). The chain links TRBV28 to TRBJ1-5; the TCRdb D gene call, TRBD1, has no DNA to confirm it. The TCR was taken from a woman between 18 and 75 years old in good health. CDR3 in amino acids: CASSPSGQGNQPQHF.